This T cell receptor beta chain appears in the sequencing data of a study of response to subunit inactivated influenza vaccine (dated by TCRdb to 2016 to 2019). In terms of the full investigation: Deep quantitative profiling of the T cell receptor repertoire was used in the study to follow responses to a trivalent subunit inactivated influenza vaccine. Overall study outcomes, separate from this receptor: The authors suggested that each seasonal influenza vaccination may recruit only a limited number of new T cells.

The junction carries 12 bases between V and J, which are trimmed by 6 bases and 4 bases respectively. Taken from the germline V gene, the CDR1 and CDR2 loops are MNHEY and SVGEGT. The CDR3 goes from the cysteine to the phenylalanine over 14 residues. The CDR3 DNA has 42 bases and is translated from base 1. Library method: RT-PCR. TCRdb records Illumina HiSeq 2500 as the sequencer. Through fastp at Q25 and MiXCR, TCRdb rebuilt clones from the public reads, retaining in-frame beta chains. Every entry covers one CDR3 protein and lists the most common genes and DNA from its rows. This sample gives around 180,000 distinct CDR3 sequences in total; around a tenth of them show up just once. The ten largest clonotypes hold about 11% of the sample. At least ten counts were recorded for this clonotype. The specificity of this receptor is unknown. No much larger clonotype is one base removed from it; base qualities were not supplied.

The V and J genes are TRBV6-2 or TRBV6-3 and TRBJ2-2, with the D gene too uncertain to name. The sequencing here drew on non-naive T cells sorted from PBMCs, taken on the day of vaccination. The cell subset or site label for this specimen denotes: memory T cell fraction. This TCR came from a man between 45 and 60 years old who received an inactivated influenza vaccine. Donor details come from another sample of the same person, matched by shared clones. DNA sequence: TGTGCCAGCAGCCCAGACACCAGCACCGGGGAGCTGTTTTTT. Translated, this gives CASSPDTSTGELFF.